The rows below give T cell receptor beta chains drawn from one sample of a study of shared clonotypes between healthy human individuals. Generated by immunoSEQ multiplex PCR, the TCRdb table keeps only in-frame clones and is missing some. The data contain 550,000 to 600,000 clones, 98% of them singletons. Sequencing was done on a sample of naive CD8+ T cells sorted from blood. These receptors all come from a man aged 30 to 39 in good health. The CDR3 runs from the conserved cysteine through the conserved F or W. The order of the fields is J gene, D gene, V gene, clone size, CDR3 DNA, CDR3 protein. D genes are given only for firm matches. Size is stated for part of the rows, as once, few or many counts, or as a class when the clone is expanded.

TRBJ1-2	NA	TRBV5-5	NA	TGTGCCAGCAGCTTGCATGGTGCAGGGTCAACTCTCACGGATAACTATGGCTACACCTTC	CASSLHGAGSTLTDNYGYTF
TRBJ1-5	NA	TRBV6-5	NA	TGTGCCAGCAAGCAGACAGGAAATAGCAATCAGCCCCAGCATTTT	CASKQTGNSNQPQHF
TRBJ2-1	NA	TRBV19	NA	TGTGCCAGTAGACCGGGAATCTTCTACAATGAGCAGTTCTTC	CASRPGIFYNEQFF
TRBJ2-7	TRBD2	TRBV9	NA	TGTGCCAGCAGTCGAAGCGGGAACTACGAGCAGTACTTC	CASSRSGNYEQYF
TRBJ2-7	NA	TRBV19	NA	TGTGCCAGTAGTCACTACGAGAGCTACGAGCAGTACTTC	CASSHYESYEQYF
TRBJ2-7	NA	TRBV7-9	once	TGTGCCAGCAGCGCCACCTTATACGAGCAGTACTTC	CASSATLYEQYF
TRBJ1-1	TRBD1	TRBV15	NA	TGTGCCACCAGCAGAGATAGGGGGAAGGGGGCGAACACTGAAGCTTTCTTT	CATSRDRGKGANTEAFF
TRBJ2-1	NA	TRBV13	once	TGTGCCAGCGGGATAGGTGGCTACAATGAGCAGTTCTTC	CASGIGGYNEQFF
TRBJ2-7	NA	TRBV7-7	NA	TGTGCCAGCAGCTTAGAACCGGGCCCCTACGAGCAGTACTTC	CASSLEPGPYEQYF
TRBJ2-7	TRBD2	TRBV5-6	NA	TGTGCCAGCAGCTTGGGACTAGCGGGCGACACCTACGAGCAGTACTTC	CASSLGLAGDTYEQYF
TRBJ2-6	NA	TRBV5-1	once	TGCGCCAGCAGCTTGGGGCCTCCTGGGGCCAACGTCCTGACTTTC	CASSLGPPGANVLTF
TRBJ2-7	TRBD2	TRBV7-2	NA	TGTGCCAGCAGCTTAGGTCCAGCGGGGACCTACGAGCAGTACTTC	CASSLGPAGTYEQYF
TRBJ2-7	TRBD1	TRBV27	NA	TGTGCCAGCAGTTTCTCGACAGGGGATAGCTCCTACGAGCAGTACTTC	CASSFSTGDSSYEQYF
TRBJ2-7	TRBD2	TRBV9	NA	TGTGCCAGCAGCGTAGGTACTAGCGGGAGTATCGACGAGCAGTACTTC	CASSVGTSGSIDEQYF
TRBJ2-7	TRBD1	TRBV28	NA	TGTGCCAGCAGTTCAACCGGTCAAGGACAGGGGGACCCTTGGGTACACGAGCAGTACTTC	CASSSTGQGQGDPWVHEQYF
TRBJ1-1	NA	TRBV4-1	NA	TGCGCCAGCAGCCACGTAAACCGAAACCTAAATGGGAACACTGAAGCTTTCTTT	CASSHVNRNLNGNTEAFF
TRBJ2-7	NA	TRBV7-6	NA	TGTGCCAGCAGCTCCCCCGCTATGGGGGGTGAGCAGTACTTC	CASSSPAMGGEQYF
TRBJ1-1	NA	TRBV15	NA	TGTGCCACCAGCAGGAACACTGAAGCTTTCTTT	CATSRNTEAFF
TRBJ2-7	NA	TRBV4-3	NA	TGCGCCAGCAGCCAAGATCTGGCTGCGAGAGCGTACGAGCAGTACTTC	CASSQDLAARAYEQYF
TRBJ2-3	NA	TRBV2	NA	TGTGCCAGCAGTGTAGGCCAGTCCACAGATACGCAGTATTTT	CASSVGQSTDTQYF
TRBJ2-5	NA	TRBV9	NA	TGTGCCAGCAGCGTCAGGACAGATTATGAATGGGAGACCCAGTACTTC	CASSVRTDYEWETQYF
TRBJ2-3	NA	TRBV27	NA	TGTGCCAGCAGTTCGCCCCCGGGGACCGGCCGGACAGATACGCAGTATTTT	CASSSPPGTGRTDTQYF
TRBJ2-6	NA	TRBV7-6	NA	TGTGCCAGCAGCTCCCGGGGCCTAGGCTCTGGGGCCAACGTCCTGACTTTC	CASSSRGLGSGANVLTF
TRBJ2-1	TRBD1	TRBV4-1	NA	TGCGCCAGCAGCCACACCATTACCCCCGGGACAGACTCCTACAATGAGCAGTTCTTC	CASSHTITPGTDSYNEQFF
TRBJ1-1	NA	TRBV29-1	NA	TGCAGCGGAAACAGGGAGAACACTGAAGCTTTCTTT	CSGNRENTEAFF
TRBJ2-7	TRBD2	TRBV5-4	NA	TGTGCCAGCAGCCCAAGCGGGAGTGGCTTCGGGGGCGAGCAGTACTTC	CASSPSGSGFGGEQYF
TRBJ2-3	NA	TRBV2	NA	TGTGCCAGCACCCTCACCCCCCCTCTAGCCGGCTCTAGCACAGATACGCAGTATTTT	CASTLTPPLAGSSTDTQYF
TRBJ2-2	NA	TRBV10-1	NA	TGCGCCAGCAGTGAGTCGGTCGGGAAACTCGGGGAGCTGTTTTTT	CASSESVGKLGELFF
TRBJ2-7	NA	TRBV11-2	NA	TGTGCCAGCAGCTTATCCCGGGCAGACGTAACGCGGGAGCAGTACTTC	CASSLSRADVTREQYF
TRBJ2-7	TRBD1	TRBV4-3	NA	TGCGCCAGCAGCCAAGATCTTTGGGACAGGGCCTACGAGCAGTACTTC	CASSQDLWDRAYEQYF
TRBJ2-5	TRBD1	TRBV7-9	NA	TGTGCCAGCAGCTCTCTACCGACAGGGAATGGGAAGTACCAAGAGACCCAGTACTTC	CASSSLPTGNGKYQETQYF
TRBJ2-7	NA	TRBV11-2	NA	TGTGCCAGCAGCTCCTCCCCCGCCGATACCTACGAGCAGTACTTC	CASSSSPADTYEQYF
TRBJ2-1	TRBD2	TRBV2	NA	TGTGCCAGCAGCGAGACTAGCGGGTGGAGCTCCTACAATGAGCAGTTCTTC	CASSETSGWSSYNEQFF
TRBJ2-7	NA	TRBV29-1	NA	TGCAGCGTTGTTACTGGGCAGGAGGACGAGCAGTACTTC	CSVVTGQEDEQYF
TRBJ2-7	TRBD1	TRBV27	NA	TGTGCCAGCAGACATACAGGGGGTAATGTCTACGAGCAGTACTTC	CASRHTGGNVYEQYF
TRBJ2-2	TRBD1	TRBV29-1	once	TGCAGCGTTGATCTCCAGGGGGATGGCGGGGAGCTGTTTTTT	CSVDLQGDGGELFF
TRBJ2-1	NA	TRBV29-1	NA	TGCAGCGTTGAAGGAGCCTTCCCGGCCTACAATGAGCAGTTCTTC	CSVEGAFPAYNEQFF
TRBJ2-7	TRBD1	TRBV13	NA	TGTGCCAGCAGCCTCGGTTCCGGGACAGGGCCCTACGAGCAGTACTTC	CASSLGSGTGPYEQYF
TRBJ1-4	NA	TRBV13	NA	TGTGCCAGCAGCTTTGCAACTAATGAAAAACTGTTTTTT	CASSFATNEKLFF
TRBJ2-3	NA	TRBV29-1	once	TGCAGCGCCGGCGGGGAAAGCACAGATACGCAGTATTTT	CSAGGESTDTQYF
TRBJ2-4	NA	TRBV27	NA	TGTGCCAGCAGTTGGACAGAGAAAAACATTCAGTACTTC	CASSWTEKNIQYF
TRBJ2-7	TRBD1	TRBV11-2	NA	TGTGCCAGCAGCACTCCGGGACAGGGCTACGAGCAGTACTTC	CASSTPGQGYEQYF
TRBJ2-1	NA	TRBV10-3	NA	TGTGCCATCAGTTCTACCCATCAAACCGACAATGAGCAGTTCTTC	CAISSTHQTDNEQFF
TRBJ1-5	NA	TRBV28	NA	TGTGCCGCATTGACGGCATATAGCAATCAGCCCCAGCATTTT	CAALTAYSNQPQHF